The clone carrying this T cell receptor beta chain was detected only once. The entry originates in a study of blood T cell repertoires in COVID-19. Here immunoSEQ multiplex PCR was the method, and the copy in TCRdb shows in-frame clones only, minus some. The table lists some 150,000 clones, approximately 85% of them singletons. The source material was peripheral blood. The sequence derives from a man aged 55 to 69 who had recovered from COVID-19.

CDR3 residues: CASSLTDRYFEQFF. Written as DNA, the CDR3 is TGTGCCAGCAGCCTTACGGACAGGTACTTTGAGCAGTTCTTC. The V gene is TRBV3-1 (or the pseudogene TRBV3-2), the J gene TRBJ2-1; 7 nucleotides match TRBD1. Looked up from germline, CDR1 is LGHDT and CDR2 is YNNKEL (reference sequence). There are 14 residues in the CDR3. Germline trimming cut 4 bases from V and 9 bases from J; bases unmatched to any gene: 9.